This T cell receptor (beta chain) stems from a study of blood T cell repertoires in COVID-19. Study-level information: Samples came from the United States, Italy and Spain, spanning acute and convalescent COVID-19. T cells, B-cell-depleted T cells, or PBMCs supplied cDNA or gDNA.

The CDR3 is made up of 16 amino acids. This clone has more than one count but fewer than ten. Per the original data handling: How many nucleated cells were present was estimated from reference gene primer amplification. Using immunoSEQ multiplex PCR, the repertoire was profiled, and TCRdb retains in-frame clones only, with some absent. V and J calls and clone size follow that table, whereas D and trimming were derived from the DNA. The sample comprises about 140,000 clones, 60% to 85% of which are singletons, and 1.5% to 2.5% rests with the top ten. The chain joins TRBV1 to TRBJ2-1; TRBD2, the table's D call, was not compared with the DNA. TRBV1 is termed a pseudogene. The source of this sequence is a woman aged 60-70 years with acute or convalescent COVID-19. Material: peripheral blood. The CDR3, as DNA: TGCACCAGCAGCCAAGAGACTAGCGGGAGGTACAATGAGCAGTTCTTC. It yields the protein CTSSQETSGRYNEQFF.